Described below is a single T cell receptor beta chain sequence and its context. What antigen it recognizes has not been identified. Base qualities are not provided; no much larger clone lies one nucleotide away. The sample comes from a study of cytomegalovirus exposure and HLA in healthy donors (TCRdb year 2017). Concerning the study at large: An earlier analysis of 587 of the donors reported about 260 Gb of sequence data and around 100 million unique TCR beta sequences obtained from about 179 million T cells. To study patterns of TCR occurrence, a later analysis re-analyzed previously published TCR beta repertoires from 650 to 750 donors and added high-resolution HLA genotyping. Typing coverage differed by locus: A, B, C, DRB1 and DQB1 were typed in about 629-640 donors, DQA1 in approximately 520, DPA1 in approximately 610, and DPB1 in approximately 450. Every discovery cohort repertoire had been produced on one sequencing platform. Of the roughly 410 genotyped donors, roughly 80% were placed in the genetic ancestry cluster associated with self-reported Caucasian donors. Along with the roughly 670-subject first cohort, a separate validation cohort of over a hundred different subjects was used. Rather than using new phenotypic data, the later analysis identified candidate immune exposures from TCR beta sequences and from how often those sequences occurred across donors. A later genetic analysis took genome-wide SNP genotypes for about 55% of the roughly 670 donors and used that subset as a discovery cohort. The study aimed to test whether signatures of past pathogen exposure could be identified by cataloging public T cell receptors. Several DR-DQ haplotypes were handled as single units for association and clustering because linkage in the cohort was strong. In an earlier analysis of around 540 of the donors, high-throughput TCR beta sequencing was used to judge whether each TCR beta V gene segment behaved as functional or pseudogenic. To predict cytomegalovirus infection status, the study combined high-throughput TCR immunosequencing, statistical association of individual TCRs with disease status, and machine learning. Alongside the repertoire data, information on donor age, sex, ethnicity and CMV serostatus was compiled. The T cell repertoires of several hundred subjects were profiled by immunosequencing and related to cytomegalovirus serostatus. Class I and class II HLA loci were covered by the typing at four-digit resolution. Roughly 300 gigabases of sequencing data and 70 million to 100 million unique TCR sequences were included in an early release covering about 700 HLA-typed donors. On average, around 240,000 unique TCR beta nucleotide sequences were sequenced per donor among about 400 genotyped donors of the cohort, with roughly 20% of those sequences being non-productive. The paper's findings and limits, for the study overall: Specific HLA alleles were associated with about 17,000 TCR beta sequences at a false discovery rate of 0.05 in a later analysis. The classifier was reported to diagnose cytomegalovirus status with high specificity and sensitivity in both the original cohort and the validation cohort. Broadly in line with IMGT annotations, most TCR beta V segments showed up in productive rearrangements about 87% or about 30% of the time in an earlier analysis of several hundred of the donors. For the cohort, immune exposure information was limited to CMV serostatus. HLA typing was unavailable for some donors at each locus, so association tests used only the typed subset. A later analysis reported that several top co-occurrence clusters appeared linked to parvovirus B19, influenza, CMV and Epstein-Barr virus. In a later genetic analysis, fewer N-insertions in productive TCRs were reported among donors in an Asian-associated ancestry cluster than the roughly 670-donor mean. The cohort was sequenced for TCR beta chains only, and without alpha or paired-chain data the features that could be detected were limited. In the study, around 160 TCR beta chains were listed as associated with cytomegalovirus. In vitro tests confirmed that a few of the cytomegalovirus-associated TCR beta chains recognize cytomegalovirus antigens. Some IMGT-functional V segments, including TRBV6-2 and TRBV6-3, could not be distinguished by the 87-base-pair reads and were therefore excluded. Roughly uniform sequencing depth across donors was assumed in presence/absence analyses, although this assumption may not hold. A later analysis found that HLA-associated TCR beta chains were more clonally expanded and had lower generation probabilities than equally common non-associated chains. The authors suggested that the approach could potentially be extended to other disease states and immunological phenotypes. Over 15 rarely observed V segments, including chromosome 9 orphons, were excluded from the earlier analysis of about 500 of the donors because counts were too low. Most CMV-associated TCR beta chains appeared to be HLA-restricted in a later analysis, and the HLA associations seemed to be driven largely by CMV exposure. In a later analysis, the rate of TCR association differed among HLA loci, with DRB1 alleles having the most associated TCRs and HLA-C alleles having the fewest. While some public TCRs were present in many individuals, most TCR sequences turned up only very rarely across donors. A further reported finding was that TCR beta sequences accurately predicted the HLA-A and HLA-B alleles for most subjects in the first cohort. A group of highly shared sequence variants was considered likely to be a technical artifact of the sequencing pipeline. V-gene and J-gene trimming of TCR beta chains was associated with a missense DCLRE1C variant in a later genetic analysis, and the association was replicated in an independent cohort. Strong co-occurrence of HLA alleles, especially DR and DQ, made assigning TCR associations to individual alleles difficult. Linkage disequilibrium might explain the correlated functional status among segregating V segments, but an unknown experimental factor could not be ruled out.

Clipping removes 5 bases from V and 8 bases from J, with 6 as the unmatched junction base count. The CDR3 numbers 13 residues from cysteine through phenylalanine. Kept here is only the CDR3 DNA, which spans 39 bases and is read in frame from base 1. CDR1 and CDR2 (SGHTA, FQGNSA) derive from the germline V gene. In total, roughly 670 healthy bone marrow donors made up the cohort. Cohort members were all nominally healthy when sampled, although unrecorded immune exposures were likely present. The donor tested CMV seropositive and was one of the 289 seropositive cohort members. A peripheral blood sample was collected from each donor, and TCR beta sequencing was performed on peripheral blood mononuclear cells. The Qiagen DNeasy Blood Extraction Kit was used to extract genomic DNA from the blood cell samples. The library was obtained by the immunoSEQ multiplex PCR assay. For the multiplex PCR, a mixture combining 60 forward primers for TCR Vbeta segments and 13 reverse primers for TCR Jbeta segments was used. The CDR3 region of rearranged TCR beta genes was amplified from genomic DNA by a multiplex PCR assay. The amplified TCR beta libraries were sequenced on the Illumina HiSeq System as 87-base-pair reads. The study's own analysis went as follows. A later analysis counted 65 million to 90 million unique TCR beta chains across the 640 or so repertoires, and roughly 9.9 million of these chains were shared by at least two donors. Raw reads were error-corrected and collapsed into unique sequences by a nearest-neighbor algorithm in which closely related sequences were merged to remove PCR and sequencing errors. V, D and J gene segments were assigned by aligning CDR3 sequences to IMGT reference sequences. Each retained sequence needed at least a six-nucleotide match to both a V gene segment and a J gene segment. Rearrangements were classified as productive when the CDR3 lacked stop codons and remained in frame with V and J, and all other rearrangements were classified as non-productive. CDR3 was defined by IMGT convention, running from the second conserved V-encoded cysteine to the conserved J-encoded phenylalanine. The earlier analysis of 500 to 750 of the donors excluded any sequence lacking an unambiguous match to a single V gene segment. In an earlier analysis of approximately 550 of the donors, V segments were called functional above 56.7% productive rearrangements and were called segregating when the between-donor standard deviation exceeded 5%. A statistical classification framework was built to diagnose cytomegalovirus status from the catalog of TCR beta chain sequences. In a later analysis, V and J genes were assigned by comparing TCR nucleotide sequences against IMGT/GENE-DB human TR gene sequences. A later analysis assigned CDR3 sequences and most-parsimonious VDJ recombination scenarios with the TCRdist pipeline. In a later analysis, each TCR beta chain was defined by its CDR3 amino acid sequence together with its V-gene family, and reads lacking a unique V-gene family were excluded. A later analysis removed 450 to 600 highly shared, low-generation-probability nucleotide sequences to deal with suspected cross-contamination and a sequencing artifact. In a later analysis, a clonal expansion index was calculated for each public chain from normalized within-repertoire ranks of inferred template counts. In a later analysis, generation probabilities were computed using a VDJ recombination model fitted to out-of-frame rearrangements, and the results were checked against IGoR. Hypergeometric tests were used in a later analysis to score TCR-TCR, TCR-HLA and TCR-CMV co-occurrence, with a repertoire-size bias correction applied to the TCR pairs. In a later analysis, false discovery rates were estimated by permuting HLA or CMV assignments 20 times. In a later analysis, co-occurring TCRs were grouped using DBSCAN, and TCRdist sequence similarity was added for clustering within HLA-allele-positive subsets. Co-occurrence clustering excluded repertoires with fewer than 30,000 or more than 120,000 public chains, plus five with anomalous nucleotide sharing. TCRdb holds this immuneACCESS table with in-frame rearrangements only. Some clones are missing; in checked studies, unresolved V genes explain under half, and the rest has no known cause. D and trimming come from the DNA, and the V and J calls and clone size come from that table. The sample contains 150,000 to 200,000 clones, roughly an eighth of them found a single time. The ten largest make up 7.8% of the sample.

The sequence was obtained from a man aged 45-65 years in good health and CMV-seropositive. The sequence links TRBV7-2 to TRBJ1-2, with 9 central nucleotides matching TRBD1. The sequenced sample was PBMCs. The nucleotides read TGTGCCAGCAGCCCGGGACAGGGTGGCGGCTACACCTTC. Its product reads: CASSPGQGGGYTF. The CDR3 plus the reference TRBV7-2 and TRBJ1-2 genes for the other parts give the full variable domain: GAGVSQSPSNKVTEKGKDVELRCDPISGHTALYWYRQSLGQGLEFLIYFQGNSAPDKSGLPSDRFSAERTGGSVSTLTIQRTQQEDSAVYLCASSPGQGGGYTFGSGTRLTVV.